This TCR beta chain comes out of a study of T cells in narcolepsy. Study details: Donors had narcolepsy type 1 or type 2, or were healthy controls. Study-wide points: Blood of same and different patients, but not healthy controls, reportedly held recurring autoreactive clonotypes.

TCRdb's copy holds only in-frame clones and misses some; the assay was immunoSEQ multiplex PCR. Here the sample spans about 25,000 clones, about 80% being singletons. The CDR3 has 14 amino acids. V gave up 10 bases and J gave up 8 bases; unmatched junction bases: 14. Germline lookup yields CDR1 ENHRY and CDR2 SYGVKD. Worth noting for this clone: The antigen remains undetermined.

This sequence originates from a human donor with narcolepsy. Sequenced sample: CD45RA- memory CD4+ T cells from PBMCs. The V gene is TRBV10-3, the J gene TRBJ2-1; 7 bases are shared with TRBD1. For the CDR3, the DNA is TGTGCCACCCGATATAACACAGGGGCATATGAGCAGTTCTTC. Residues: CATRYNTGAYEQFF.